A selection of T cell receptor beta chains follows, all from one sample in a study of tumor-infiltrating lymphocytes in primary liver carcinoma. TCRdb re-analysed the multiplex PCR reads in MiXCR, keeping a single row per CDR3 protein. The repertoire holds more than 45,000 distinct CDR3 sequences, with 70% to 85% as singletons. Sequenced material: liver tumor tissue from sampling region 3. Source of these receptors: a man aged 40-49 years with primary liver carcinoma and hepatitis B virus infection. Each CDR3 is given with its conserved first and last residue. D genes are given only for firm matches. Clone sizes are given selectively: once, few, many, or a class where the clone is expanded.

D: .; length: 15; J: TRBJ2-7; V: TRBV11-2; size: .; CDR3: CASSPCVGISYGQYF; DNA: TGTGCCAGCAGCCCATGTGTGGGAATATCCTACGGGCAGTACTTC
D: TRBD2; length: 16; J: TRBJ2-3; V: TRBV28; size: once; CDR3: CASSLFTGGLRDTQYF; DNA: TGTGCCAGCAGTTTATTTACGGGGGGGCTAAGAGATACGCAGTATTTT
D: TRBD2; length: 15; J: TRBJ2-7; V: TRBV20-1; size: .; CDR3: CSARVGGARVGEQYF; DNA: TGCAGTGCTAGAGTGGGAGGGGCTAGGGTCGGCGAGCAGTACTTC
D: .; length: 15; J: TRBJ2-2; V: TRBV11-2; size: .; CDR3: CASTKRQGWTWELFF; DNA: TGTGCCAGCACAAAAAGGCAGGGCTGGACTTGGGAGCTGTTTTTT
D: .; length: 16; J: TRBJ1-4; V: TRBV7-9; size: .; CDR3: CARSFDLGRVGEKLFF; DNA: TGTGCCAGGAGCTTCGACTTGGGCAGGGTCGGTGAAAAACTGTTTTTT
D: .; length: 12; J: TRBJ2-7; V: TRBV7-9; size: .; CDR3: CVSSLVGGEQYF; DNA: TGTGTCAGCAGCTTAGTAGGGGGAGAGCAATACTTC
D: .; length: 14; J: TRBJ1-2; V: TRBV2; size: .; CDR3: CAIVRGLGRLGYTF; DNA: TGTGCCATTGTCAGGGGCCTGGGCCGCCTCGGCTACACCTTC
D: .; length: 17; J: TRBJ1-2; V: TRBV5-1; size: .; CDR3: CASSPGWRTDSNYGYIF; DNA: TGCGCCAGCAGCCCTGGATGGCGGACGGACTCAAACTATGGCTACATCTTC
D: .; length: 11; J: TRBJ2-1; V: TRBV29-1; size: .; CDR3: CSVEGNNEQSF; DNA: TGCAGCGTCGAAGGGAACAATGAGCAGTCCTTC
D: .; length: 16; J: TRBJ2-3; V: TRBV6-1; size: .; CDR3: CASRPVGAARTDTQYF; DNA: TGTGCCAGCAGACCTGTGGGGGCCGCTAGGACTGATACGCAGTATTTT
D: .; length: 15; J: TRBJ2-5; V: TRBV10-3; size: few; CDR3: CAISNPDMYQETQYF; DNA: TGTGCCATCAGTAACCCCGACATGTACCAAGAGACCCAGTACTTC
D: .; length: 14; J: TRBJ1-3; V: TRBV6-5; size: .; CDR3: CVRGRHISGNTIYF; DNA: TGTGTCAGGGGCAGGCATATCTCTGGAAACACCATATATTTT
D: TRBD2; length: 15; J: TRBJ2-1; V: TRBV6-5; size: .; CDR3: CASSPGLGAYNEQFF; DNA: TGTGCCAGCAGTCCGGGACTAGGGGCGTACAATGAGCAGTTCTTC
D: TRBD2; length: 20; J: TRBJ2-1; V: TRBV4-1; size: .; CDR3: CASSSSDSGLAVGPGNEQFF; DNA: TGCGCCAGCAGCTCCTCAGACAGCGGGCTAGCGGTAGGGCCGGGAAATGAGCAGTTCTTC
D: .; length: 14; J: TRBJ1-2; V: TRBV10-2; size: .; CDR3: CASTEGRLDYGYTF; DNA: TGCGCCAGCACCGAGGGGAGGCTCGACTATGGTTACACCTTC
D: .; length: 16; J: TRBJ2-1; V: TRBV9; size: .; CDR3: CASSVVASPQGSEQIF; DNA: TGTGCCAGCAGCGTAGTAGCATCGCCCCAAGGTAGTGAGCAGATCTTC
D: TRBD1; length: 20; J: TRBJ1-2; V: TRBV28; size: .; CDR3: CASTSTGTGGAPDALYGHTF; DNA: TGTGCCAGCACTTCGACCGGGACAGGGGGAGCCCCCGACGCCCTCTATGGCCACACCTTC